This TCR beta chain was observed in a study of healthy donors' naive CD4 and CD8 T cells. Study conclusions and caveats: Homeostatic proliferation of naive T cells was not examined as a bias source. Naive CD4+ and CD8+ cells reportedly differed in usage of most V and J genes. Positive CDR3 charge linked to CD4+ cells, negative to CD8+ cells.

Each TCR library used approximately 500 ng of total RNA and a linear amplification protocol. Per the original methods: Roughly five healthy donors contributed roughly 72,000 sequenced TCR alpha transcripts. TCRdb reprocessed the reads via MiXCR and lists one record per CDR3 protein. The authors' filters were not applied to this entry. The table lists about 200,000 distinct CDR3 sequences, about 70% of them singletons. This CDR3 contains 13 residues. With 9 bases removed from V and 1 base from J, the gap between germline ends came to 12 bases. The germline V gene has CDR1 SGHAT and CDR2 FQNNGV. A remark on this clonotype: Antigen unknown.

The receptor was isolated from a pool of human donors in good health; the sample pools cells from several healthy donors. This chain links TRBV11-2 with TRBJ2-5; D may be TRBD1 (5 bases). Source material: naive CD4+ and CD8+ T cells sorted from blood, pooled from several donors. In nucleotides, the CDR3 is TGTGCCAGTACAGTGGGGCTCCAAGAGACCCAGTACTTC. Protein product: CASTVGLQETQYF.